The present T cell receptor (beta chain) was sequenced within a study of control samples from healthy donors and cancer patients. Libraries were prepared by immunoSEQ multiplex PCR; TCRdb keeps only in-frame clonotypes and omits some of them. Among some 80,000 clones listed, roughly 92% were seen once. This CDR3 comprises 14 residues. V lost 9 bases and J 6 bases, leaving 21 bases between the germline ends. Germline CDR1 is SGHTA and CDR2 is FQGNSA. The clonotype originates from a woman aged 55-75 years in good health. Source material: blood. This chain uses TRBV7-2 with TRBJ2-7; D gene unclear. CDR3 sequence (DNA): TGTGCCAGTCGGGCTTCGGTTGGCAGTCCCGAGCAGTACTTC. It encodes CASRASVGSPEQYF.